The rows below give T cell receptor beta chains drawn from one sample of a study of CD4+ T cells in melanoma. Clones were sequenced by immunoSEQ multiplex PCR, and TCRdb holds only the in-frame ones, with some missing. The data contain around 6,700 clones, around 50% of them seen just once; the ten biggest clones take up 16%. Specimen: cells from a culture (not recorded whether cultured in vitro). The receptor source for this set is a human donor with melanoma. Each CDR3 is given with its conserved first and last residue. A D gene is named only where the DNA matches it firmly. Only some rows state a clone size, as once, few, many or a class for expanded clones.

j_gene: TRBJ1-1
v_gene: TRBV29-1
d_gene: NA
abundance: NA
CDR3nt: TGCAGCGTCACCCCCGACAGGCTGAGGAACACTGAAGCTTTCTTT
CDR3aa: CSVTPDRLRNTEAFF

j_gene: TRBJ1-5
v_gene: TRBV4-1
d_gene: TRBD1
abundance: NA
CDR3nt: TGCGCCAGCAGCCAAGAGGACAGGACAAGAGCCCAGCATTTT
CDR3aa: CASSQEDRTRAQHF

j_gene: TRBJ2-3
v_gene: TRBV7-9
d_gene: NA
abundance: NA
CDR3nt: TGTGCCAGCAGCCCTTGGTCGACCTCCGGGGCCACAGATACGCAGTATTTT
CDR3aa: CASSPWSTSGATDTQYF

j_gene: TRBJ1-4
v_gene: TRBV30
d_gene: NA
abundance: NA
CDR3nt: TGTGCCTGTTCTGCCGGGTTGGCTAATGAAAAACTGTTTTTT
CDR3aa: CACSAGLANEKLFF

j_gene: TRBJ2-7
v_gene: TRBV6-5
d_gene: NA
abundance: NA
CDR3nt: TGTGCCAGCAGGAAGACCCGGGACATTTCCTACGAGCAGTACTTC
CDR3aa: CASRKTRDISYEQYF

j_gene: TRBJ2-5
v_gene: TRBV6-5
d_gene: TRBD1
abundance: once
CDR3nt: TGTGCCAGCAGTTTTAACAGGGGAGAGACCCAGTACTTC
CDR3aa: CASSFNRGETQYF

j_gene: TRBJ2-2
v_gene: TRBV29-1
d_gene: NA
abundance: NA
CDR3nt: TGCAGCGTTACGGGACTTCCAACCACCGGGGAGCTGTTTTTT
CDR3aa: CSVTGLPTTGELFF

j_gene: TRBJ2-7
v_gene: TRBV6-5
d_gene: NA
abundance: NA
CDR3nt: TGTGCCAGCAGCTCTCGGGACGCCTCCTACGAGCAGTACTTC
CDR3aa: CASSSRDASYEQYF

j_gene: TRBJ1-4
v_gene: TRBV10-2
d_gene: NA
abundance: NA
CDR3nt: TGCGCCAGCAGTGAGTCATATGGGTGGGAAAAACTGTTTTTT
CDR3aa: CASSESYGWEKLFF

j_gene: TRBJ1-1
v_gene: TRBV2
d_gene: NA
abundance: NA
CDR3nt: TGTGCCAGCAAAACGGGGGTGAACACTGAAGCTTTCTTT
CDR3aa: CASKTGVNTEAFF

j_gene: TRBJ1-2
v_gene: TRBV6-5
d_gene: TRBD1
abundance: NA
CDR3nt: TGTGCCAGCAGTTCAGAGGGACAGGGGGCATATGGCTACACCTTC
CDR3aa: CASSSEGQGAYGYTF

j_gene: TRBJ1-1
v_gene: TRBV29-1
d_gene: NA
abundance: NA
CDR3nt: TGCAGCGTTGAGTTCCGAGGAGCTTTCTTT
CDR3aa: CSVEFRGAFF

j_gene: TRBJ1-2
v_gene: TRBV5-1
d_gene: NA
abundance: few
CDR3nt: TGCGCCAGCAGCTTGGTAGCTGGGACTAACTATGGCTACACCTTC
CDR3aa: CASSLVAGTNYGYTF

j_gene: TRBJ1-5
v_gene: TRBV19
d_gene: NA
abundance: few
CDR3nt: TGTGCCAGTAGTGTGGGGTGGCAGCCCCAGCATTTT
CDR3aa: CASSVGWQPQHF

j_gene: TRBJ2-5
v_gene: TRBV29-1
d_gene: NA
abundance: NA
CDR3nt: TGCAGCGTTTCCGACAGTCAAGAGACCCAGTACTTC
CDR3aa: CSVSDSQETQYF

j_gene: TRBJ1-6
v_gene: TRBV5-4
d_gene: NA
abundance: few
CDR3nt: TGTGCCAGCAGGATGGGTAGCGAATCACCCCTCCACTTT
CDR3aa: CASRMGSESPLHF

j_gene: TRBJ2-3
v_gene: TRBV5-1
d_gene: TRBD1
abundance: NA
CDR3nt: TGCGCCAGCGGGCTACAGGGGATCGCAGATACGCAGTATTTT
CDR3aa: CASGLQGIADTQYF

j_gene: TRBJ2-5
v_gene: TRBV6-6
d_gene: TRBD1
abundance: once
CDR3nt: TGTGCCAGCAGTAAGCCAGGGGGCTTCGGTGGGGAGACCCAGTACTTC
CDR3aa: CASSKPGGFGGETQYF

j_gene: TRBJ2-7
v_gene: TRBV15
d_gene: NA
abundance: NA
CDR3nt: TGTGCCACCAGCAGAGATGGGTGGGGGGAAAGCTCCTACGAGCAGTACTTC
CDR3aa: CATSRDGWGESSYEQYF

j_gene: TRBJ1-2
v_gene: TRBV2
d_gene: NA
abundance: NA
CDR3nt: TGTGCCAGCAGTGAAATGCAGGAAGGCGGCTACACCTTC
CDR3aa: CASSEMQEGGYTF

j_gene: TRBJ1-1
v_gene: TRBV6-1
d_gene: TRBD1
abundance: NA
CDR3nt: TGTGCCAGCACACAGGGGATCAACACTGAAGCTTTCTTT
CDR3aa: CASTQGINTEAFF

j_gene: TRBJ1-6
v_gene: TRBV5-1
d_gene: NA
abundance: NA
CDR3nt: TGCGCCAGCAGCTTGGACAGGGTAGCTTCACCCCTCCACTTT
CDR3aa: CASSLDRVASPLHF

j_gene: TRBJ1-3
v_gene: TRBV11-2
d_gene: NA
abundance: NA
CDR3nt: TGTGCCAGCAGCTTAGATTATCGGCCCCTCTCTGGAAACACCATATATTTT
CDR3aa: CASSLDYRPLSGNTIYF

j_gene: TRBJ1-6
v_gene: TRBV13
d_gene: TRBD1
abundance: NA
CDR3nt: TGTGCCAGCAGCTTAGGGCAGGGGGCATATTCACCCCTCCACTTT
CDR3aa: CASSLGQGAYSPLHF

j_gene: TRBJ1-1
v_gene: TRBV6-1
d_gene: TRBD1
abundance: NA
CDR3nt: TGTGCCAGCAGTGTCAACCGGGACAGGGCTGAAGCTTTCTTT
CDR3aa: CASSVNRDRAEAFF

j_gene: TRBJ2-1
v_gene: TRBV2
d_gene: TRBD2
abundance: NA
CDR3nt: TGTGCCAGCAGTGTGGGGGGGGAGACCTACAATGAGCAGTTCTTC
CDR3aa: CASSVGGETYNEQFF

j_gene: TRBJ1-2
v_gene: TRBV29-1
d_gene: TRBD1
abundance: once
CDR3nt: TGCAGCGCCTCACAGGGGACGAACTATGGCTACACCTTC
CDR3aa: CSASQGTNYGYTF

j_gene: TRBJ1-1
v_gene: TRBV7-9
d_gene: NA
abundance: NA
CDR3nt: TGTGCCAGCAGCTTAGAACAGGCTACCACTGAAGCTTTCTTT
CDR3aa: CASSLEQATTEAFF

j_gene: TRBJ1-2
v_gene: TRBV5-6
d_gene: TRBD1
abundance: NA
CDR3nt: TGTGCCAGCACACGTGACAGGGGGCTTCGAGGCTACACCTTC
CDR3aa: CASTRDRGLRGYTF

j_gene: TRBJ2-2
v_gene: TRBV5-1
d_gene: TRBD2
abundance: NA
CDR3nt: TGCGCCAGCAGCTTGGTGACTAGCGGCCTCTCCGGGGAGCTGTTTTTT
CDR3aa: CASSLVTSGLSGELFF

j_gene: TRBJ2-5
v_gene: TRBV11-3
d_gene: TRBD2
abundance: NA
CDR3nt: TGTGCCAGCAGCTTTGGGCTAGCGGGCCGAGAGACCCAGTACTTC
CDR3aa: CASSFGLAGRETQYF

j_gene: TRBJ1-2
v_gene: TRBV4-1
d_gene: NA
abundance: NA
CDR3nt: TGCGCCAGCAGCCAGATATACAGGGAAGGCTACACCTTC
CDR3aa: CASSQIYREGYTF

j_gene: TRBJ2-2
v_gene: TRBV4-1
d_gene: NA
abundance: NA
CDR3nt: TGCGCCAGCAGCCAAGCCGTCACCGGGGAGCTGTTTTTT
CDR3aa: CASSQAVTGELFF

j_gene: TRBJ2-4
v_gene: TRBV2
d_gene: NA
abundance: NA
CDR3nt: TGTGCCAGCAGTCGCGACCTTGGCCAAAACATTCAGTACTTC
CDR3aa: CASSRDLGQNIQYF

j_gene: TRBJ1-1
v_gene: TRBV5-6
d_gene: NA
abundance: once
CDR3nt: TGTGCCAGCAGCCCAGGCAGTCTGATGAACACTGAAGCTTTCTTT
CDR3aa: CASSPGSLMNTEAFF

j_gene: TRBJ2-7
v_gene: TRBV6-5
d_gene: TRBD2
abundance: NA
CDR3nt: TGTGCCAGCAGGCAAACGGCGGGACTAGCGAGCGAGCAGTACTTC
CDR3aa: CASRQTAGLASEQYF

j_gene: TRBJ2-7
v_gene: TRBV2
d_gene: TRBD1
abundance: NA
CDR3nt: TGTGCCAGCAGGGTGACAGGGACGAACTCCTACGAGCAGTACTTC
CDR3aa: CASRVTGTNSYEQYF

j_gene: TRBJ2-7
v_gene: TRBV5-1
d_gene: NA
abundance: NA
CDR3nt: TGCGCCAGCAGCTTGGGGGCCAGGGCGCTCACCGAGCAGTACTTC
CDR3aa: CASSLGARALTEQYF

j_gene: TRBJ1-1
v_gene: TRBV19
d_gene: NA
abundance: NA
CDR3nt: TGTGCCACCTACTCGGACAGACTGAACACTGAAGCTTTCTTT
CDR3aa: CATYSDRLNTEAFF

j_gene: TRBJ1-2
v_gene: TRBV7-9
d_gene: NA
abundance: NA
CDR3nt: TGTGCCAGCAGCTTAGCCGCGGTCCCCTATGGCTACACCTTC
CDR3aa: CASSLAAVPYGYTF

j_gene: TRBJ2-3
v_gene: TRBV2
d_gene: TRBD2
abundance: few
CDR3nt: TGTGCCAGCAGTCCCATAAGCGGGGGGCTAGCAGATACGCAGTATTTT
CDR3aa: CASSPISGGLADTQYF

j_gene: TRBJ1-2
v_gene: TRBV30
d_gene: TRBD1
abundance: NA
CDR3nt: TGTGCCTGGAGACGGACAGGGTTGGGCTACACCTTC
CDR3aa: CAWRRTGLGYTF

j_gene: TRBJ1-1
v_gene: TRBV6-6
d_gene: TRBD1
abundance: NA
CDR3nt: TGTGCCAGCAGCTTCGGACAGGGGCGAACTGAAGCTTTCTTT
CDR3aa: CASSFGQGRTEAFF

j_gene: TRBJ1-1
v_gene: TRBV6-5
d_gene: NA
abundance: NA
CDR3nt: TGTGCCAGCAGTCGTCAGGGGAACACTGAAGCTTTCTTT
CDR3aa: CASSRQGNTEAFF

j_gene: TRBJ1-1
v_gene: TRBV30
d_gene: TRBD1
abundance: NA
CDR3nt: TGTGCCTCTTCAGGGGGCGGGACTGAAGCTTTCTTT
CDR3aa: CASSGGGTEAFF

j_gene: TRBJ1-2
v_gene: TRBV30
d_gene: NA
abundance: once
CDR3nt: TGTGCCTGGAGTCGAAATGAGGGGCGAGGCTACACCTTC
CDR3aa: CAWSRNEGRGYTF

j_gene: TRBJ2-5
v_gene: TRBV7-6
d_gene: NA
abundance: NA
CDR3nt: TGTGCCAGCAGCTTACTGGTCCTAAGGAGTGAGACCCAGTACTTC
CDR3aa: CASSLLVLRSETQYF

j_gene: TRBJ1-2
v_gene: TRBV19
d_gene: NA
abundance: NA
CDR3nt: TGTGCCAGTAGTATAGTGGGCAGCTATGGCTACACCTTC
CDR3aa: CASSIVGSYGYTF

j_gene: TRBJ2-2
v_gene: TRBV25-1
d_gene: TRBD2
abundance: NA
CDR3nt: TGTGCCAGCAGTGAATTCCTAGCGGGGGCAGGCGGGGAGCTGTTTTTT
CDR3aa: CASSEFLAGAGGELFF

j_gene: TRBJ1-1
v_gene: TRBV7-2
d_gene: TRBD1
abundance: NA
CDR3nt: TGTGCCAGCAGCTTAGCCTGGACAGGGGCGTTGAACACTGAAGCTTTCTTT
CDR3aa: CASSLAWTGALNTEAFF

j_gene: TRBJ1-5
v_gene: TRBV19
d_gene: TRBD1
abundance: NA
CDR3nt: TGTGCCAGTAGTGGAGTCGGACAGGGCAATCAGCCCCAGCATTTT
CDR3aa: CASSGVGQGNQPQHF

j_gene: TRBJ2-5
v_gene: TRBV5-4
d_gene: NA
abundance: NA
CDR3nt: TGTGCCAGCAGCTTGGAGGGGCGGGAGACCCAGTACTTC
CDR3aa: CASSLEGRETQYF

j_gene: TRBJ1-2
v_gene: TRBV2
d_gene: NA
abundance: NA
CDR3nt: TGTGCCAGCAACAGAAACTATGGCTACACCTTC
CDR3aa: CASNRNYGYTF

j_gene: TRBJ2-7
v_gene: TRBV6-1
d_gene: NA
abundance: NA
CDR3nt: TGTGCGACACGGCAGGAGGGACAAATTCCCTACGAGCAGTACTTC
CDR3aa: CATRQEGQIPYEQYF

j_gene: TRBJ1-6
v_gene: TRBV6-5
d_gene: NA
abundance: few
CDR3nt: TGTGCCAGTAAGAGGAGCTCCTATAATTCACCCCTCCACTTT
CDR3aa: CASKRSSYNSPLHF